The rows below give T cell receptor beta chains drawn from one sample of a study of T-cell memory formation after mild COVID-19. MiXCR, applied by TCRdb to the 5' RACE reads, yields one record per CDR3 protein. The sample consists of 50,000 to 75,000 distinct CDR3 sequences, approximately 9% of them appearing once. Sequenced: PBMCs or a T cell subset sorted from them (not recorded which). The receptors originated from a man in his late teens or twenties who had mild COVID-19 (a few samples of this study predate the infection). Cell type and time point are not known. Each CDR3 is given with its conserved first and last residue. Fields, in order: D gene, J gene, V gene, clone size, CDR3 DNA, CDR3 protein. D genes are given only for firm matches. Not every row has a clone size; where given, it reads once, few, many or a size class.

>TRBD2|TRBJ2-5|TRBV7-2|NA
TGTGCCAGCAGCTTAAGAAGCGGGGGGGCACCCCCGGCGGAGACCCAGTACTTC
CASSLRSGGAPPAETQYF
>TRBD2|TRBJ2-3|TRBV5-1|NA
TGCGCCAGCAGGCCGGGACTAGTCTCAGATACGCAGTATTTT
CASRPGLVSDTQYF
>TRBD2|TRBJ2-3|TRBV12-3/TRBV12-4|many
TGTGCCAGCAGTTTAGTGGTAGCGGGGGAACGGAGAGATACGCAGTATTTT
CASSLVVAGERRDTQYF
>NA|TRBJ2-3|TRBV5-1|NA
TGCGCCAGCAGCTTCCTCAACCGGGACTTTAGCACAGATACGCAGTATTTT
CASSFLNRDFSTDTQYF
>TRBD1|TRBJ1-3|TRBV28|few
TGTGCCAGCAGATTACTCGGACAGGAAAACACCATATATTTT
CASRLLGQENTIYF
>NA|TRBJ1-1|TRBV4-3|few
TGCGCCAGCAGCCAATATGAGGGCACTGAAGCTTTCTTT
CASSQYEGTEAFF
>TRBD2|TRBJ2-1|TRBV6-6|NA
TGTGCCAGCGTCCTAGCGGGGGGGTACAATGAGCAGTTCTTC
CASVLAGGYNEQFF
>NA|TRBJ2-1|TRBV7-9|medium-sized
TGTGCCAGCAGCTTAGTGGGGACTCCCAACCAGCAGTTCTTC
CASSLVGTPNQQFF
>NA|TRBJ1-6|TRBV5-1|few
TGCGCCAGCAGCTACAGAGAATCGACACCACCCCTCCACTTT
CASSYRESTPPLHF
>NA|TRBJ2-5|TRBV4-3|many
TGCGCCAGCAGCCATGCTCTAGGCTACCAAGAGACCCAGTACTTC
CASSHALGYQETQYF
>NA|TRBJ2-1|TRBV7-6|NA
TGTGCCAGCAGCTTAGGAGTTTTGGGAGGGGACACTTACAATGAGCAGTTCTTC
CASSLGVLGGDTYNEQFF
>NA|TRBJ1-3|TRBV5-1|NA
TGCGCCAGCAGCTTGGAACAGAGCTCTGGAAACACCATATATTTT
CASSLEQSSGNTIYF
>NA|TRBJ1-1|TRBV7-2|few
TGTGCCAGCAACACACAGGGCGACACTGAAGCTTTCTTT
CASNTQGDTEAFF
>TRBD2|TRBJ2-3|TRBV5-1|many
TGCGCCAGTTCTAGCGGGGCTCTTGGTACGCAGTATTTT
CASSSGALGTQYF
>TRBD1|TRBJ2-7|TRBV18|NA
TGTGCCAGCTCCATGACAGGGGGCTACTACGAGCAGTACTTC
CASSMTGGYYEQYF
>TRBD1|TRBJ2-7|TRBV5-5|many
TGTGCCAGCAGCAGTAACACAGGGGCCTACGAGCAGTACTTC
CASSSNTGAYEQYF
>NA|TRBJ1-2|TRBV6-2/TRBV6-3|NA
TGTGCCAGCAGTCGACAGGATTATGGCTACACCTTC
CASSRQDYGYTF
>NA|TRBJ2-2|TRBV5-1|few
TGCGCCAGCAGCCCCCCGACAGGGAACACCGGGGAGCTGTTTTTT
CASSPPTGNTGELFF
>NA|TRBJ1-2|TRBV2|NA
TGTGCCAGCAGTGATGAGCTCAAGGGCTACACCTTC
CASSDELKGYTF
>NA|TRBJ1-1|TRBV27|few
TGTGCCAGCAGTTTATACAGGGCGAACACTGAAGCTTTCTTT
CASSLYRANTEAFF
>NA|TRBJ2-1|TRBV5-1|NA
TGCGCCAGCAGTGGGGGAGCGCCCTCCTACAATGAGCAGTTCTTC
CASSGGAPSYNEQFF
>NA|TRBJ2-7|TRBV7-2|few
TGTGCCAGCAGCTTAGTCGGACAGACCTACGAGCAGTACTTC
CASSLVGQTYEQYF
>NA|TRBJ1-1|TRBV6-5|few
TGTGCCAGCAGCCAGGAGGGGGTGCGGGGAGCTTTCTTT
CASSQEGVRGAFF
>NA|TRBJ1-2|TRBV7-2|NA
TGTGCCAGCAGCTTAGCCCCCACAGGGTCCTATGGCTACACCTTC
CASSLAPTGSYGYTF
>TRBD2|TRBJ2-5|TRBV18|NA
TGTGCCAGCTCACCGCGCTCCGCGGGGGGGCAAGAGACCCAGTACTTC
CASSPRSAGGQETQYF
>NA|TRBJ1-2|TRBV12-3/TRBV12-4|few
TGTGCCAGCAGTCCAGGCACCGGTAACTATGGCTACACCTTC
CASSPGTGNYGYTF
>NA|TRBJ2-2|TRBV5-1|few
TGCGCCAGCAGCTTCGGCGGGGGCCCGAACACCGGGGAGCTGTTTTTT
CASSFGGGPNTGELFF